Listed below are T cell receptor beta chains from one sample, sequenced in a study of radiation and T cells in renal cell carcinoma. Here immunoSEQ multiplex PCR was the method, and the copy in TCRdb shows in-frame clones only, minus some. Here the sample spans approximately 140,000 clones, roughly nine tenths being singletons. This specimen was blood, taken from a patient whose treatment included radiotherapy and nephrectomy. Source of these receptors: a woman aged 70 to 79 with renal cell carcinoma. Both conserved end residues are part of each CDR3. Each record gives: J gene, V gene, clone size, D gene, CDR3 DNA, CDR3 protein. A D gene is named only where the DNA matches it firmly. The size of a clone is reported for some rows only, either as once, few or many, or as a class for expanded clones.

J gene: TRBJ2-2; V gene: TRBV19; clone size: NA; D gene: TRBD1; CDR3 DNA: TGTGCCAGTAATGACAGGGCCCACCGGGAGCTGTTTTTT; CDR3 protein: CASNDRAHRELFF
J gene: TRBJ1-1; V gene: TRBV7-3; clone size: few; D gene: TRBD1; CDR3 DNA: TGTGCCAGCAGCGCCCAACAGGGGGCAGGTGAAGCTTTCTTT; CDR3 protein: CASSAQQGAGEAFF
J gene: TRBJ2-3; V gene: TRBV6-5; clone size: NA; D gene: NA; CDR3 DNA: TGTGCCAGCAGCTCCGTCATAGGAGGCACAGATACGCAGTATTTT; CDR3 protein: CASSSVIGGTDTQYF
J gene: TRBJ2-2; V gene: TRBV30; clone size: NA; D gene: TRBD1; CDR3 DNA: TGTGCCTGGAGTGCAGCCGGGACAGGGCTTTCCTACGGGGAGCTGTTTTTT; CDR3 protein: CAWSAAGTGLSYGELFF
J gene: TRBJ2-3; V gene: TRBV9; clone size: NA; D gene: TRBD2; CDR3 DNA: TGTGCCAGCAGCCCCCGGAGCGGGGGGCTCACAGATACGCAGTATTTT; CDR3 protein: CASSPRSGGLTDTQYF
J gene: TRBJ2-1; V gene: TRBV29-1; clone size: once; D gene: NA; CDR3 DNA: TGCAGCGTTGTGACCCTGACTAGTTATCTGTTCGATGAGCAGTTCTTC; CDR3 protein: CSVVTLTSYLFDEQFF
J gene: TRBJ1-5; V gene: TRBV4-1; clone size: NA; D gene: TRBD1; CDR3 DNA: TGCGCCAGCAGCCCGGGACAGGCTAGCAATCAGCCCCAGCATTTT; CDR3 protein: CASSPGQASNQPQHF
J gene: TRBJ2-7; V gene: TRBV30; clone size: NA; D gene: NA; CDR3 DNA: TGTGCCTGGACCCTCCCGGGACCCTTCACCTACGAGCAGTACTTC; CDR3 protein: CAWTLPGPFTYEQYF
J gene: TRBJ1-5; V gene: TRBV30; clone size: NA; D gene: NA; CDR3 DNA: TGTGCCTGGAGTGTAGGGGGGACCAATCAGCCCCAGCATTTT; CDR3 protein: CAWSVGGTNQPQHF
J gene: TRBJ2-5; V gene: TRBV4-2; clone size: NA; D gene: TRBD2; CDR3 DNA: TGTGCCAGCAGCCAAGATGGTAGCGGGGGGCCCTTCCAAGAGACCCAGTACTTC; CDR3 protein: CASSQDGSGGPFQETQYF
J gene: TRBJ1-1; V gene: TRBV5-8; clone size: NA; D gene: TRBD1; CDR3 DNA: TGTGCCAGCAGGGAGACAGGGTTGAACACTGAAGCTTTCTTT; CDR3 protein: CASRETGLNTEAFF
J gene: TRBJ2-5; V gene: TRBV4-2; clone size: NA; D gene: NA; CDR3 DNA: TGTGCCAGCAGCCCCGGGACTTTTCAAGAGACCCAGTACTTC; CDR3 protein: CASSPGTFQETQYF
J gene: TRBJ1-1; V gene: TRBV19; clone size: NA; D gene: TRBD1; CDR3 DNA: TGTGCCAGTAGTCTGACAGGGTTGAACACTGAAGCTTTCTTT; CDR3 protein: CASSLTGLNTEAFF
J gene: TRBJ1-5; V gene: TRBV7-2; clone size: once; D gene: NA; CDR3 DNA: TGTGCCAGCAGCACAGGAGTAAATAGCAATCAGCCCCAGCATTTT; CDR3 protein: CASSTGVNSNQPQHF
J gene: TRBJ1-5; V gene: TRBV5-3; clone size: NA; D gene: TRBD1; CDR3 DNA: TGTGCCAGAAGCTCTGACAGGGCCAAGGAGAGTAGCAATCAGCCCCAGCATTTT; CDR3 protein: CARSSDRAKESSNQPQHF
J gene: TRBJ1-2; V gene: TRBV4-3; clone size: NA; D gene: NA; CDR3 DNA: TGCGCCAGCAGCCAAGATGATTGGGGTAATGGCTACACCTTC; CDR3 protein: CASSQDDWGNGYTF
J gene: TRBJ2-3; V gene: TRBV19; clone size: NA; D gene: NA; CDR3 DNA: TGTGCCAGTAGTACCCCCAGCGGAGGCACAGATACGCAGTATTTT; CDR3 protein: CASSTPSGGTDTQYF
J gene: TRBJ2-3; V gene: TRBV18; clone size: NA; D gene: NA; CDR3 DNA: TGTGCCAGCTCACCACCAACAGATACGCAGTATTTT; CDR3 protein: CASSPPTDTQYF
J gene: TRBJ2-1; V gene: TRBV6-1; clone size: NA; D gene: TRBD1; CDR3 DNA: TGTGCCAGCCTCGGGGAACAGGGGTTCAATGAGCAGTTCTTC; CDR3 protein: CASLGEQGFNEQFF
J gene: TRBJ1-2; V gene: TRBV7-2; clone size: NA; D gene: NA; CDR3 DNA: TGTGCCAGCAGCTTCAGCAGGGAAGGAGGCTACACCTTC; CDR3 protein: CASSFSREGGYTF
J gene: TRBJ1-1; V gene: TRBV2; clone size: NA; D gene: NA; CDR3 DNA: TGTGCCAGCAGTGATAAGGGATCTGAAGCTTTCTTT; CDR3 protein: CASSDKGSEAFF
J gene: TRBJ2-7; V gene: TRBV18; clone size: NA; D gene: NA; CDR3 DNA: TGTGCCAGCTCTTTTAAAACGGCTAGCTCCTACGAGCAGTACTTC; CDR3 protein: CASSFKTASSYEQYF
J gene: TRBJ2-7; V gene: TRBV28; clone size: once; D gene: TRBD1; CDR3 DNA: TGTGCCAGCAGTTTGTTCGGGACAGGGAGCGACGAGCAGTACTTC; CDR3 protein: CASSLFGTGSDEQYF
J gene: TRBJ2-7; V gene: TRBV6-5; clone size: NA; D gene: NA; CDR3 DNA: TGTGCCAGCAGGATACAGGGTGGGGAGCAGTACTTC; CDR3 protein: CASRIQGGEQYF
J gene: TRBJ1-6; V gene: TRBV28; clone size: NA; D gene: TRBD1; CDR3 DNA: TGTGCCAGCAGTTTAAAGGTTGGAGGGGGCATGACACCCCTCCACTTT; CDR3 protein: CASSLKVGGGMTPLHF
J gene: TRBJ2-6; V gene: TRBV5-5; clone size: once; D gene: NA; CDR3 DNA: TGTGCCAGCAGTTTATCGGAACAGGGACTTGGGGCCAACGTCCTGACTTTC; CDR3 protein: CASSLSEQGLGANVLTF
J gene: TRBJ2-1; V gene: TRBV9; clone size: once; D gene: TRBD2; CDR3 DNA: TGTGCCAGCAGCGTAGGCGGGGGGAGCTCCTACAATGAGCAGTTCTTC; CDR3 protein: CASSVGGGSSYNEQFF
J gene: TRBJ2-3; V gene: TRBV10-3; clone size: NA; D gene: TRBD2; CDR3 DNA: TGTGCCATCAGAGGGACTAGCGGAGCACACACAGATACGCAGTATTTT; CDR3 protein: CAIRGTSGAHTDTQYF
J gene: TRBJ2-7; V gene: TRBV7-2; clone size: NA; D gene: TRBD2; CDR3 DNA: TGTGCCAGCAGTCTCTCCGTAGGGCTAGCGGGGGGCACCCACGAGCAGTACTTC; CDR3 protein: CASSLSVGLAGGTHEQYF